The clone carrying this T cell receptor (beta chain) was seen repeatedly, ten times or more. What it binds is not known. This sample was taken from a study of CD8 T cells in ankylosing spondylitis. Trimming removed 6 bases from V and 2 bases from J; junction bases left unmatched: 5. Germline V gives CDR1 DFQATT, CDR2 SNEGSKA (reference sequence). There are 14 residues in the CDR3. TCRdb independently ran MiXCR on the 5' RACE reads; one entry per CDR3 protein. The sample shows 200,000 to 250,000 distinct CDR3 sequences, 10% of them seen only once. Study-wide results and limits: Matched ankylosing spondylitis synovial fluid reportedly contained a significantly enriched population of disease-linked clones.

The rearrangement uses TRBV20-1 and TRBJ2-2; 8 bases fit TRBD1. The sequenced material came from blood, either unsorted or a sorted T cell fraction (not recorded which). The sequence came from a male donor with ankylosing spondylitis or in good health (not recorded which). The CDR3 loop reads CSARTGINTGELFF. CDR3 sequence (DNA): TGCAGTGCGAGGACAGGGATAAACACCGGGGAGCTGTTTTTT.